Below, 8 T cell receptor beta chains from the same sample are listed, as sequenced in a study of cytotoxic CD8 clonotypes in ibrutinib-treated CLL. The method was immunoSEQ multiplex PCR; TCRdb's version includes in-frame clones alone and lacks a portion of them. The sample holds more than 110,000 clones, approximately 80% seen once. Sequencing was performed on PBMCs, taken after 24 months of ibrutinib treatment. The source of these receptors is a human donor with chronic lymphocytic leukemia.

CDR3 region: CASSPPSGGGETQYF. The CDR3 DNA follows: TGTGCCAGCAGCCCCCCTAGCGGGGGCGGGGAGACCCAGTACTTC. The J gene is TRBJ2-5, the V gene TRBV4-2, with TRBD2 matching 10 bases. From germline, CDR1 is LGHNA and CDR2 YNFKEQ. V lost 4 bases to trimming and J lost 5 bases; unmatched junction nucleotides: 7. The CDR3 totals 15 residues.

The chain joins TRBV10-3 to TRBJ1-2; D remains ambiguous. V lost 1 base and J 4 bases, leaving 10 bases between the germline ends. The germline CDR1 and CDR2 sequences are ENHRY and SYGVKD. The CDR3 spans 14 residues. CDR3 nucleotide sequence: TGTGCCATCAGTGAGTACATGCTCACCTATGGCTACACCTTC. Encoded protein: CAISEYMLTYGYTF.

V gene TRBV11-2 combines with J gene TRBJ2-5; D is possibly TRBD2 (6 bases). The CDR3 runs to 13 residues. V lost 5 bases to trimming and J lost 0 bases, with 7 bases between them. CDR1 SGHAT and CDR2 FQNNGV come from the germline V gene. CDR3 in amino acids: CASSREYQETQYF. The CDR3 DNA reads TGTGCCAGCAGCCGGGAGTACCAAGAGACCCAGTACTTC. Variable domain in full (rest from reference TRBV11-2 and TRBJ2-5): EAGVAQSPRYKIIEKRQSVAFWCNPISGHATLYWYQQILGQGPKLLIQFQNNGVVDDSQLPKDRFSAERLKGVDSTLKIQPAKLEDSAVYLCASSREYQETQYFGPGTRLLVL.

This clone was counted between two and nine times. This chain joins TRBV7-9 and TRBJ2-2; D gene uncertain. The CDR3 is 15 amino acids. Germline V gene lookup returns CDR1 SEHNR and CDR2 FQNEAQ (reference sequence). V was pared by 7 bases and J by 3 bases, with 15 bases between. The CDR3, as DNA: TGTGCCAGCACCCCAGGACGGACCTACACCGGGGAGCTGTTTTTT. This sequence encodes CASTPGRTYTGELFF.

This chain joins TRBV11-1 and TRBJ2-5; TRBD2 aligns across 8 bases. Germline V gene lookup returns CDR1 SGHAT and CDR2 FQDESV (reference sequence). The CDR3 covers 17 residues. Unmatched junction bases numbered 12, after V lost 5 bases and J lost 1 base. CDR3 DNA: TGTGCCAGCAGCCCACGTTTGGGTAGCGGGGCCCAAGAGACCCAGTACTTC. It translates to CASSPRLGSGAQETQYF.

The chain has TRBV4-2 and TRBJ2-1; TRBD2 agrees at 10 bases. This CDR3 region has 16 residues. Trimming took 1 base from V and 7 from J; bases not matched to a gene: 7. The germline V gene encodes CDR1 LGHNA and CDR2 YNFKEQ. In DNA form, the CDR3 reads TGTGCCAGCAGCCAAGTAGCTAGCGGGAGTGGGAATGAGCAGTTCTTC. Translating it yields CASSQVASGSGNEQFF.

This chain uses TRBV5-1 with TRBJ2-7; 7 bases map to TRBD1. The V and J ends lost 4 bases and 3 bases, in that order; junction bases with no gene match: 13. Germline CDR1 reads SGHRS; CDR2 reads YFSETQ. CDR3 size: 16 residues. The CDR3, as DNA: TGCGCCAGCAGCGATAGCCCGGGACAGAATTTCTACGAGCAGTACTTC. Translation: CASSDSPGQNFYEQYF.

This clone appeared once. The chain links TRBV5-5 to TRBJ1-2, with D unresolved. The CDR3 extends over 13 amino acids. The V end lost 0 bases, the J end lost 3 bases, and 6 bases lay between the germline ends. The germline V gene encodes CDR1 SGHKS and CDR2 YYEKEE (reference sequence). CDR3 DNA sequence: TGTGCCAGCAGCTTGGCGCGGGACTATGGCTACACCTTC. Encoded protein: CASSLARDYGYTF.